The 5 T cell receptor beta chains given below trace back to one sample, sequenced in a study of cytomegalovirus exposure and HLA in healthy donors (dated by TCRdb to the late 2010s). Libraries were made using the immunoSEQ multiplex PCR assay. The immuneACCESS repertoire file appears here via TCRdb, limited to in-frame rearrangements. These files lack a portion of the clones; in checked studies, under half of the deficit traces to unresolved V genes, and the cause of the others is not known. In all, the sample holds approximately 120,000 clones, and around 90% of those were seen once. The top ten constitute under 2% of the sample. Sequencing was done on a sample of PBMCs. The source is a woman aged 18 to 35 in good health and CMV-seronegative.

The rearrangement links TRBV29-1 to TRBJ1-1, with D uncertain. Trimming removed 3 bases from V and 7 bases from J, with 18 bases in between. The germline gives CDR1 SQVTM, CDR2 ANQGSEA. The CDR3 contains 14 residues. In DNA, the CDR3 is TGCAGCGTTGATTTGGGTGGAGGGTTCTTTGAAGCTTTCTTT. It is translated as CSVDLGGGFFEAFF.

V and J are TRBV4-1 and TRBJ1-3, with no clear D. V dropped 0 bases and J dropped 7 bases, with 13 bases sitting between them. This CDR3 comprises 15 residues. The germline CDR1 and CDR2 sequences are MGHRA and YSYEKL. The CDR3, as DNA: TGCGCCAGCAGCCAAGATCGTCCGTCGCGGAACACCATATATTTT. Its protein is CASSQDRPSRNTIYF.

The chain carries TRBV11-2 and TRBJ2-4, with 14 bases matching TRBD2. Germline trimming cut 4 bases from V and 9 bases from J; bases unmatched to any gene: 14. The CDR3 length is 18 residues. The germline gives CDR1 SGHAT, CDR2 FQNNGV. CDR3 in DNA: TGTGCCAGCAGCTCCCCAAAGACTAGCGGGAGGGCCTATAGCATTCAGTACTTC. Amino acid sequence: CASSSPKTSGRAYSIQYF.

The rearrangement uses TRBV6-1 and TRBJ2-7; 7 nucleotides agree with TRBD2. The V gene end was trimmed by 8 bases and the J gene end by 5 bases; junction bases not matched to a gene: 15. Germline CDR1 is MNHNS and CDR2 is SASEGT. This CDR3 is 15 amino acids long. CDR3 in amino acids: CASGRRRERVHEQYF. DNA of the CDR3: TGTGCCAGCGGCCGGCGGCGGGAGCGGGTCCACGAGCAGTACTTC.

The chain couples TRBV2 to TRBJ1-5; weak D call: TRBD1 (6 bases). CDR1 is SNHLY and CDR2 is FYNNEI in the germline V gene. Deletions cut 4 bases from V and 7 bases from J, with 17 bases between. This CDR3 region has 15 residues. The DNA of the CDR3 is TGTGCCAGCAGTGTAACCGGGACACTTCTACAGCCCCAGCATTTT. Its translation is CASSVTGTLLQPQHF.